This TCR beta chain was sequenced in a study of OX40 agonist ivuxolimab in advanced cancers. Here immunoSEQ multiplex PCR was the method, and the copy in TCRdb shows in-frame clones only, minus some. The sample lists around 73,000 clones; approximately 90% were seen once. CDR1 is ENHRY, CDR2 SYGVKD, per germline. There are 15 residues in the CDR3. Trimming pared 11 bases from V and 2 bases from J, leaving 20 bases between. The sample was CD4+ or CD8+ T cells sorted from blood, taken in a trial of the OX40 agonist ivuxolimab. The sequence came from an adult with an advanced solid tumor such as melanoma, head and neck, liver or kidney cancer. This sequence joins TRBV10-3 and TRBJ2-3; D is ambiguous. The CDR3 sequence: CASDAGPPATDTQYF. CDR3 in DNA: TGTGCCTCCGATGCCGGGCCGCCGGCCACAGATACGCAGTATTTT.